This TCR beta chain was identified during a study of T cell clonotyping in hematopoietic cell transplantation (dated by TCRdb to 2020 to 2023). With regard to the full study: Recipient samples taken before transplant were obtained following cytoreduction. The study collected 130 or so blood samples from under 45 consecutive transplant recipients and their related donors. Patient recruitment ran from late 2015 to January 2017, and follow-up continued until September 2020 or death.

Broader findings and caveats from the paper: Donor and pretransplant recipient Inverse Simpson Index values predicted broader posttransplant TCR repertoire diversity. A decrease in recipient TCR diversity was observed after transplant, and a progressive increase in pathologically expanded clonotypes was seen from day 30 to day 180. The sample size was limited, and CD4 and CD8 repertoire contributions could not be separated because cells were not sorted. Only a small fraction of recipient repertoires overlapped donor repertoires, with over 95% appearing de novo at the given depth.

With the immunoSEQ assay, which is a bias-controlled multiplex PCR relying on V- and J-specific primers, TCR beta CDR3 regions were amplified from genomic DNA. A proprietary barcode and Illumina adapter sequences were added to the CDR3 amplicons in a second PCR step. CDR3 libraries were sequenced on an Illumina MiSeq instrument. The published analysis was carried out like this. Export and quality control were performed with immunoSEQ Analyzer 3.0, and downstream analyses were performed with R Bioconductor and Immunarch. Repertoire metrics were calculated using only productive rearrangements within the normalized downsampled data set. In the normalized cohort, clonotypes with more than 5 templates were defined as pathologically expanded. Repertoire diversity was measured with the Inverse Simpson Index. To capture all clonotypes, the CMV-specificity analyses were run on the non-normalized data set. TCRdb's version of the immuneACCESS table is confined to in-frame rearrangements and falls short of the full clone set. An unresolved V gene accounts for under half of the shortfall where checked; the remainder is of unknown origin. That table is the source of V, J and clone size, and D and trimming were worked out from the DNA. Present in this sample are about 76,000 clones, approximately 95% of which were seen just once. Of the sample, roughly 1.5% is held by the ten largest clones.

The intended sense of this specimen's time point label: recipient sample about 28 days before transplant, after cytoreduction. Recipient blood was collected about 28 days before transplant and at days 30, 100 and 180 after transplant. Nuclei Lysis Solution was used to extract genomic DNA from fresh or cryopreserved unfractionated peripheral blood mononuclear cells. This clone appeared a single time. Which antigen it targets is not known. There are no base qualities to consult, and no much larger clone falls within one base. CDR1 and CDR2 are drawn from the germline V gene: MNHNS, SASEGT. The CDR3 goes from the cysteine to the phenylalanine over 15 residues. The DNA shown is the 45-base CDR3, in frame from base 1. V is reduced by 2 bases and J by 0 bases, leaving a spacing of 11 bases between them.

The TCR sequence derives from a woman between 50 and 59 years old with acute myeloid leukemia. Some clones in this sample may be carry-over from other donors' samples. Recombination connected TRBV6-1 to TRBJ2-7, with the D call tentatively TRBD1 or TRBD2, each fitting 5 bases. Specimen: peripheral blood mononuclear cells, collected before stem cell transplant. Here the CDR3 is given as CASSEPGSLSYEQYF. The DNA sequence is TGTGCCAGCAGTGAACCAGGGAGTCTCTCCTACGAGCAGTACTTC.